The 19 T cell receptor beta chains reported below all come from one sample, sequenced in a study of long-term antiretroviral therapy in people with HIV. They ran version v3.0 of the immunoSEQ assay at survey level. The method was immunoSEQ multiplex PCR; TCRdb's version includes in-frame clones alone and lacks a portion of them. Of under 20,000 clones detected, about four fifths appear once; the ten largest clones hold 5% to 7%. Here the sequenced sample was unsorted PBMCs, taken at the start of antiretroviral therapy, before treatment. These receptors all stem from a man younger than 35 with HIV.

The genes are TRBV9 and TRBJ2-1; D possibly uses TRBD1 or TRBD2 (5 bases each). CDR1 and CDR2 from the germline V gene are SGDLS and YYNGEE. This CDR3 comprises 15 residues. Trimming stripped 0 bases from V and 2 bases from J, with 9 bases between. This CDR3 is CASSVGGDPYNEQFF. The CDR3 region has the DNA TGTGCCAGCAGCGTAGGAGGGGACCCCTACAATGAGCAGTTCTTC. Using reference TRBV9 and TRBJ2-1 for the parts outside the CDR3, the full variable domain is DSGVTQTPKHLITATGQRVTLRCSPRSGDLSVYWYQQSLDQGLQFLIQYYNGEERAKGNILERFSAQQFPDLHSELNLSSLELGDSALYFCASSVGGDPYNEQFFGPGTRLTVL.

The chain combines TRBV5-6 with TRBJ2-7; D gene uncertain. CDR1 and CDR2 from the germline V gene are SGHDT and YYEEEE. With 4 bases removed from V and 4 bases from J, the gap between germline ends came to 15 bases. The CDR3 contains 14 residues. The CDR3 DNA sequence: TGTGCCAGCAGCCCCGGTGGGGAAGGGTACGAGCAGTACTTC. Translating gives CASSPGGEGYEQYF.

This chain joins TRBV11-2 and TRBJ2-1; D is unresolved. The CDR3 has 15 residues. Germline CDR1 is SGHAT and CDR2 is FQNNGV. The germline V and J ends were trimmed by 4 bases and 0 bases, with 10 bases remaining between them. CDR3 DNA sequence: TGTGCCAGCAGCTCGCGTCTGAGCTCCTACAATGAGCAGTTCTTC. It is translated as CASSSRLSSYNEQFF.

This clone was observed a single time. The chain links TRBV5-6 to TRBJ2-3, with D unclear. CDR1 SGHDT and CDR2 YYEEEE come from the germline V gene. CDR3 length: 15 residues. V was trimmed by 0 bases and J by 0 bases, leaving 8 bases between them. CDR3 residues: CASSLGAESTDTQYF. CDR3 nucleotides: TGTGCCAGCAGCTTGGGCGCTGAAAGCACAGATACGCAGTATTTT.

CDR3 loop: CAWSLPETGGGETQYF. The CDR3 DNA sequence: TGTGCCTGGAGTCTCCCGGAGACAGGGGGCGGCGAGACCCAGTACTTC. This chain uses TRBV30 with TRBJ2-5; 10 bases agree with TRBD1. Germline assignment: CDR1 GTSNPN and CDR2 SVGIG (reference sequence). This CDR3 has 16 amino acids. V was clipped by 2 bases and J by 5 bases; unmatched bases: 11.

In DNA, the CDR3 is TGTGCCAGTAGCCAGGGACAGGGGGGTTTCTACGAGCAGTACTTC. Protein product: CASSQGQGGFYEQYF. The chain links TRBV19 to TRBJ2-7, with 11 bases fitting TRBD1. Per germline, CDR1 LNHDA and CDR2 SQIVND (reference sequence). The CDR3 loop spans 15 amino acids. The J segment lost 3 bases and the V segment lost 6 bases, leaving 7 bases of the junction unmatched.

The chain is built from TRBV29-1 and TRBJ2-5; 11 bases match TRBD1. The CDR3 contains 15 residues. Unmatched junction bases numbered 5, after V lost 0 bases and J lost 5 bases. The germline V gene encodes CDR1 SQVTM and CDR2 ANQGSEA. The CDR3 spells CSVEEDRGRAETQYF. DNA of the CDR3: TGCAGCGTTGAAGAGGACAGGGGGCGGGCGGAGACCCAGTACTTC.

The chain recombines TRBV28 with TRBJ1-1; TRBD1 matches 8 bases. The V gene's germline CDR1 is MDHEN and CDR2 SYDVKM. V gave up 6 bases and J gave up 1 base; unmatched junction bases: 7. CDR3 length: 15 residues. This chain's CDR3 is CASRAGGRTNTEAFF. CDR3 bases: TGTGCCAGCAGGGCAGGGGGCCGGACGAACACTGAAGCTTTCTTT.

CDR3 in amino acids: CASARGGELFF. The CDR3 coding sequence is TGTGCCAGCGCTAGGGGCGGGGAGCTGTTTTTT. The chain has TRBV25-1 and TRBJ2-2, with D possibly matching TRBD1 (5 bases). There are 11 residues in the CDR3. The germline CDR1 and CDR2 sequences are MGHDK and SYGVNS. Deletions cut 8 bases from V and 7 bases from J, with 8 bases between. Full variable domain (rest looked up from reference TRBV25-1 and TRBJ2-2): EADIYQTPRYLVIGTGKKITLECSQTMGHDKMYWYQQDPGMELHLIHYSYGVNSTEKGDLSSESTVSRIRTEHFPLTLESARPSHTSQYLCASARGGELFFGEGSRLTVL.

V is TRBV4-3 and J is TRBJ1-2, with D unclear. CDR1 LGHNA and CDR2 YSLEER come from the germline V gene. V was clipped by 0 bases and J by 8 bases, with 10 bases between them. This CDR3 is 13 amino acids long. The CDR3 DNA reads TGCGCCAGCAGCCAAGAAGGCAAGTGGGGCTACACCTTC. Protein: CASSQEGKWGYTF.

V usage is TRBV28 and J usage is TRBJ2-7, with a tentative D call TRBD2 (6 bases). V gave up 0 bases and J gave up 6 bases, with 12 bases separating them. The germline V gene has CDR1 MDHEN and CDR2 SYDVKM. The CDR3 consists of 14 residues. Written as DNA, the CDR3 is TGTGCCAGCAGTTTATGGGAGGGGCTTGGCGAGCAGTACTTC. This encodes CASSLWEGLGEQYF.

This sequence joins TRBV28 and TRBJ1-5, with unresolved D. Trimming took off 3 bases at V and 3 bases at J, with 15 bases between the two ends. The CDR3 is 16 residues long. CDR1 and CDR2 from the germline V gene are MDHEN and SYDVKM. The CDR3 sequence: CASSFMSMGNNQPQHF. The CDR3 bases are TGTGCCAGCAGTTTTATGTCTATGGGGAACAATCAGCCCCAGCATTTT. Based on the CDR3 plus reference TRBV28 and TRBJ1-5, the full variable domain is DVKVTQSSRYLVKRTGEKVFLECVQDMDHENMFWYRQDPGLGLRLIYFSYDVKMKEKGDIPEGYSVSREKKERFSLILESASTNQTSMYLCASSFMSMGNNQPQHFGDGTRLSIL.

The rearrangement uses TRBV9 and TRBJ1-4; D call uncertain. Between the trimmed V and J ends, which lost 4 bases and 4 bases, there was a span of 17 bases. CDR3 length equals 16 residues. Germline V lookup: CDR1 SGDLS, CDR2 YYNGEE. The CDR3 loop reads CASSLGMGTVNEKLFF. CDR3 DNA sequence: TGTGCCAGCAGCCTAGGGATGGGTACGGTTAATGAAAAACTGTTTTTT.

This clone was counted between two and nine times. CDR3 sequence: CASSYGTEDTGELFF. CDR3 DNA sequence: TGTGCCAGCAGTTACGGGACCGAAGACACCGGGGAGCTGTTTTTT. The V call is TRBV6-5, the J call TRBJ2-2, with D tentatively TRBD1 or TRBD2 (5 bases each). The CDR3 is 15 amino acids. V was clipped by 2 bases and J by 3 bases, with 10 bases between them. Germline V gives CDR1 MNHEY, CDR2 SVGAGI.

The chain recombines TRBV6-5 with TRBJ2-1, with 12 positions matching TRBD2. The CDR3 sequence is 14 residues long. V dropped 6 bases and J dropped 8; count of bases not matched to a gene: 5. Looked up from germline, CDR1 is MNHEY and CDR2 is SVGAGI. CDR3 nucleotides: TGTGCCAGCAGGAGGACTAGCGGGATGGATGAGCAGTTCTTC. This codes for CASRRTSGMDEQFF.

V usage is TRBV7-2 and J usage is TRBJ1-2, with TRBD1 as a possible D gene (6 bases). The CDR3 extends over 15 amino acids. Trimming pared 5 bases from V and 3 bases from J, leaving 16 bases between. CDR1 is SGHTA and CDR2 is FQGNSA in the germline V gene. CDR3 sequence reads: CASSRDRRIYYGYTF. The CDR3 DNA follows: TGTGCCAGCAGCCGTGACAGGAGAATATACTATGGCTACACCTTC.

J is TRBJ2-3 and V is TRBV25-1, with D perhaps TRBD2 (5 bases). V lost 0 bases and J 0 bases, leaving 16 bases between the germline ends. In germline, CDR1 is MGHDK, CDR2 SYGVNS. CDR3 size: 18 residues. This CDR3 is CASSEYGPREASTDTQYF. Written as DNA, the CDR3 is TGTGCCAGCAGTGAATATGGGCCACGGGAAGCTAGCACAGATACGCAGTATTTT.

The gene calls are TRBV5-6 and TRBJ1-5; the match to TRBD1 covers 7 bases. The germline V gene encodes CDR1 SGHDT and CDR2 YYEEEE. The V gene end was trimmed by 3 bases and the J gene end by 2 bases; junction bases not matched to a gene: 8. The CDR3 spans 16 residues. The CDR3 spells CASSSYRGGGNQPQHF. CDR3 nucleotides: TGTGCCAGCAGCTCATACAGGGGAGGCGGCAATCAGCCCCAGCATTTT.

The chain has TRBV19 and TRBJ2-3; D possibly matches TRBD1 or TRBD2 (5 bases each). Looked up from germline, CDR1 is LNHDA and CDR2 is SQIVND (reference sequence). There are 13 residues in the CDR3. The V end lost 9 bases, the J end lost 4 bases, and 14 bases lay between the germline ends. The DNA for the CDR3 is TGTGCCAGCAAGGGACCCTGGCCAGATACGCAGTATTTT. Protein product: CASKGPWPDTQYF.